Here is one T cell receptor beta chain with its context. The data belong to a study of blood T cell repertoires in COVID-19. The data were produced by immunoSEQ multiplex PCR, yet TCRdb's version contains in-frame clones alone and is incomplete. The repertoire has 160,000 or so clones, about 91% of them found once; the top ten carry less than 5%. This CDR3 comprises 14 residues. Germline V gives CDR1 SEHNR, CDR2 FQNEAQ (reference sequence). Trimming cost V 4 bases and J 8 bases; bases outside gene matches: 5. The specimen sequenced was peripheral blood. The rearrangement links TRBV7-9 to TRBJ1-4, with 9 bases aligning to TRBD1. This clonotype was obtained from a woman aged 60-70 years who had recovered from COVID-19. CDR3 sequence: CASSSGQGLEKLFF. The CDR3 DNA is TGTGCCAGCAGCTCGGGACAGGGTTTGGAAAAACTGTTTTTT.